This entry lists 2 T cell receptor beta chains sequenced from one sample in a study of T cell clonotyping in hematopoietic cell transplantation. Profiled with immunoSEQ multiplex PCR; TCRdb holds only in-frame clones, not every one. Among about 28,000 clones listed, approximately 77% were seen once. The time point is: recipient sample about 28 days before transplant, after cytoreduction. Source: peripheral blood mononuclear cells, taken before stem cell transplant. The origin of the receptors is a man aged 40-49 years with acute myeloid leukemia. Some clones in this sample may be carry-over from other donors' samples.

The rearrangement joins TRBV4-2 to TRBJ2-6, with D unclear. The CDR3 is 16 amino acids. V lost 0 bases, J lost 0 bases, and 6 bases lay in between. Germline values: CDR1 LGHNA, CDR2 YNFKEQ. The CDR3 sequence is CASSQDSNSGANVLTF. The CDR3 DNA sequence: TGTGCCAGCAGCCAAGATTCAAACTCTGGGGCCAACGTCCTGACTTTC.

This chain uses TRBV7-2 with TRBJ2-1; 13 bases map to TRBD2. This CDR3 contains 18 residues. Germline V lookup: CDR1 SGHTA, CDR2 FQGNSA. V shed 5 bases, J shed 1 base, and the junction held 8 bases outside the gene matches. The CDR3 protein is CASSPPTSGGPSYNEQFF. For the CDR3, the DNA is TGTGCCAGCAGCCCCCCGACTAGCGGGGGGCCTTCCTACAATGAGCAGTTCTTC.